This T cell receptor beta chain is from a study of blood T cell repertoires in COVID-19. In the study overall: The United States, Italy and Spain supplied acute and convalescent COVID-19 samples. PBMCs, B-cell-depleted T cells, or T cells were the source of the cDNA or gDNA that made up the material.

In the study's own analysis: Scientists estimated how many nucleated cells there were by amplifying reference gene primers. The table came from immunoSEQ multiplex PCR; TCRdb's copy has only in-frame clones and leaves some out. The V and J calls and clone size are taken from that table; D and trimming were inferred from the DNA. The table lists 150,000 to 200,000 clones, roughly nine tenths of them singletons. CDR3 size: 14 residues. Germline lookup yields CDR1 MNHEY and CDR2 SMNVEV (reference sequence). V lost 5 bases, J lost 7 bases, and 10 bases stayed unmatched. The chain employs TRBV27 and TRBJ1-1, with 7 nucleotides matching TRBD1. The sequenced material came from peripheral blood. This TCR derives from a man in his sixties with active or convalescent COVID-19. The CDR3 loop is CASSDRRGFSEAFF. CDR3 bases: TGTGCCAGCAGTGACCGCAGGGGGTTTAGTGAAGCTTTCTTT.